In its sample, the clone carrying this TCR beta chain was seen many times. Each CDR3 protein is one row after TCRdb ran MiXCR on the 5' RACE reads. The sample lists about 130,000 distinct CDR3 sequences, around 9.3% occurring once. This specimen comes from a study of CD8 T cells in ankylosing spondylitis. V was shortened by 8 bases and J by 0 bases, with 9 bases between the two germline ends. Germline loops: CDR1 SEHNR, CDR2 FQNEAQ (reference sequence). The CDR3 is 13 residues long. The V call is TRBV7-9, the J call TRBJ2-3; D possibly matches TRBD1 or TRBD2 (5 bases each). The clonotype originates from a male donor with ankylosing spondylitis or in good health (not recorded which). Sequenced sample: blood, either unsorted or a sorted T cell fraction (not recorded which). In nucleotides, the CDR3 is TGTGCCAGCGGGACCTCTAGCACAGATACGCAGTATTTT. Its protein product is CASGTSSTDTQYF.